This is a list of T cell receptor beta chains from one sample in a study of cytomegalovirus exposure and HLA in healthy donors. Libraries were prepared by immunoSEQ multiplex PCR; TCRdb keeps only in-frame clonotypes and omits some of them. The sample includes around 45,000 clones, approximately 90% seen only once; the top ten take less than 6.5%. The sequencing sample was made of PBMCs. Receptors were obtained from a man aged 18 to 35 in good health and CMV-seronegative. Each CDR3 is given with its conserved first and last residue. A D gene is named only where the DNA matches it firmly. The size of a clone is reported for some rows only, either as once, few or many, or as a class for expanded clones.

cdr3_aa | cdr3_nt | clone_size | v_call | cdr3_length | j_call | d_call
CASSQNLDRGQPQHF | TGTGCCAGCAGCCAAAACCTAGACAGGGGGCAGCCCCAGCATTTT | NA | TRBV4-2 | 15 | TRBJ1-5 | TRBD1
CASTRTGGVGELFF | TGTGCCAGCACCCGGACAGGAGGGGTCGGGGAGCTGTTTTTT | NA | TRBV6-1 | 14 | TRBJ2-2 | NA
CASRWTGTNTGELFF | TGTGCCAGCAGATGGACAGGGACGAACACCGGGGAGCTGTTTTTT | NA | TRBV25-1 | 15 | TRBJ2-2 | TRBD1
CASSNGNVGQSRANVLTF | TGTGCCAGCAGCAACGGTAATGTAGGACAAAGTCGGGCCAACGTCCTGACTTTC | NA | TRBV12-1 | 18 | TRBJ2-6 | NA
CASSPGGWEYGYTF | TGTGCCAGCAGCCCAGGGGGCTGGGAGTATGGCTACACCTTC | NA | TRBV7-3 | 14 | TRBJ1-2 | TRBD1
CASSRQHNEKLFF | TGTGCCAGCAGCCGACAGCATAATGAAAAACTGTTTTTT | few | TRBV6-4 | 13 | TRBJ1-4 | NA
CSVEPSSEWYEQYF | TGCAGCGTGGAACCGTCTAGCGAGTGGTACGAGCAGTACTTC | NA | TRBV29-1 | 14 | TRBJ2-7 | NA
CASRRQGRNEKLFF | TGTGCCAGTAGGAGACAGGGGAGAAATGAAAAACTGTTTTTT | NA | TRBV14 | 14 | TRBJ1-4 | TRBD1
CASSLGLPETQYF | TGCGCCAGCAGCTTGGGTCTTCCGGAGACCCAGTACTTC | NA | TRBV5-1 | 13 | TRBJ2-5 | NA
CASSNRDRVLVEQYF | TGTGCCAGCAGCAACCGGGACAGGGTTCTTGTCGAGCAGTACTTC | NA | TRBV6-5 | 15 | TRBJ2-7 | TRBD1